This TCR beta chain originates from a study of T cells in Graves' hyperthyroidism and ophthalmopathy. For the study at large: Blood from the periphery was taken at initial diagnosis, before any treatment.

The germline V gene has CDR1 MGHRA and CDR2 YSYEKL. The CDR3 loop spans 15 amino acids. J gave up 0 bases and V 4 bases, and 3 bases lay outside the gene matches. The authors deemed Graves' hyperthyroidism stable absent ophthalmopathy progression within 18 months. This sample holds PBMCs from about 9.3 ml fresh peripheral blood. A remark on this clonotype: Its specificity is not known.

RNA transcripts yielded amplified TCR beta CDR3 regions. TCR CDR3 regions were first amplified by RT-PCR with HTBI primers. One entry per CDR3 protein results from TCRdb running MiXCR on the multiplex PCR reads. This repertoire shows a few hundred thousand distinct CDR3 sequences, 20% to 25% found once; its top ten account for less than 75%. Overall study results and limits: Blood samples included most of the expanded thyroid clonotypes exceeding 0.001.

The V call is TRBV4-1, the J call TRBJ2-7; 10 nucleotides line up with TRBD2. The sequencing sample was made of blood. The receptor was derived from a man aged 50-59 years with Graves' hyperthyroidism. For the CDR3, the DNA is TGCGCCAGCAGCCCCAGCGGGAGGGCCTCCTACGAGCAGTACTTC. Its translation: CASSPSGRASYEQYF.